This TCR beta chain was sequenced for a study of shared clonotypes between healthy human individuals. CDR3 size: 15 residues. Germline loops: CDR1 WNHNN, CDR2 SYGVQD (reference sequence). Trimming cost V 0 bases and J 5 bases, with 11 bases left between them. Assay: immunoSEQ multiplex PCR; the TCRdb copy retains only in-frame clones and omits some. Here the sample spans a few million clones, approximately 93% being singletons. The sample consisted of naive CD4+ T cells from PBMCs. The subset here: CD45RA+ positively selected. The TCR was taken from a man younger than 30 in good health. Some clones in this sample may be carry-over from other donors' samples. The genes are TRBV10-1 and TRBJ2-1; the D call may be TRBD1 or TRBD2 (5 bases each). The CDR3 sequence is CASSESVGANNEQFF. The CDR3 DNA follows: TGCGCCAGCAGTGAGTCTGTCGGGGCGAACAATGAGCAGTTCTTC.